This T cell receptor beta chain was sequenced during a study of regulatory T cells in long-lasting Graves disease. Comments on this clonotype: Antigen specificity is unknown.

The CDR3 has 18 amino acids. Losses at the gene ends were 4 bases for V and 2 bases for J; bases not matched to a gene: 15. From germline, CDR1 is MDHEN and CDR2 SYDVKM. Arm-PCR with iRepertoire HTBI primers amplified the CDR3 regions for these TCR beta libraries. TCRdb re-called the multiplex PCR reads with MiXCR, one entry per CDR3 protein. The sample has 400,000 to 500,000 distinct CDR3 sequences; 20% to 25% are singletons. Regarding time point: persistent/refractory GD, antithyroid drugs over 5 years with positive TRAb. PBMC RNA was the source of the TCR library. Overall study results and limits: Persistent cases favored TRBV28, TRBJ1-2 and TRBJ2-5.

The chain combines TRBV28 with TRBJ2-7; 9 bases align to TRBD1. Sequencing used peripheral blood mononuclear cells (PBMCs), obtained when the disease was refractory, from a patient treated with antithyroid drugs. The origin of this receptor is a female donor with Graves disease. CDR3: CASSSAKGTGRRTYEQYF. The CDR3, as DNA: TGTGCCAGCAGTTCTGCTAAGGGGACAGGGCGGAGGACCTACGAGCAGTACTTC.